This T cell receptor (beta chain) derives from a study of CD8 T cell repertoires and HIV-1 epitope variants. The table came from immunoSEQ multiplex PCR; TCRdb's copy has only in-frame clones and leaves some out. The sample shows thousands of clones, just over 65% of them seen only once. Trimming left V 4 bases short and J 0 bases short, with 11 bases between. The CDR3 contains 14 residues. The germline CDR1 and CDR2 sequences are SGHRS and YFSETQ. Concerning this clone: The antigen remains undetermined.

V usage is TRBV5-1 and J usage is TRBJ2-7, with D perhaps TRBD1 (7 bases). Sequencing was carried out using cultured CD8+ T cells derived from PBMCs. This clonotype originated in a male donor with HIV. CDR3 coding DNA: TGCGCCAGCAGCCCGGGGGACAGCTCCTACGAGCAGTACTTC. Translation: CASSPGDSSYEQYF.